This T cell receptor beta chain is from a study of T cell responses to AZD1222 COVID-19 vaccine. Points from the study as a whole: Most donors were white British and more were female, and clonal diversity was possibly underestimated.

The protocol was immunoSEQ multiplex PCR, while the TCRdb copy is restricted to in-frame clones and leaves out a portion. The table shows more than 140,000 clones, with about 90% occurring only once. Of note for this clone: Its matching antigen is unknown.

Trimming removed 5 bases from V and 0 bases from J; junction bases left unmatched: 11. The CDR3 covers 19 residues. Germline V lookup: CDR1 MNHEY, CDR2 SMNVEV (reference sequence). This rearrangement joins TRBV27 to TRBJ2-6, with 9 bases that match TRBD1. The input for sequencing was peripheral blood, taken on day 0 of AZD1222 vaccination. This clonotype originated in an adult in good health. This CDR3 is CASSILPGQGYSGANVLTF. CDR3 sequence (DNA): TGTGCCAGCAGTATTCTCCCGGGACAGGGATACTCTGGGGCCAACGTCCTGACTTTC.